The rows below give T cell receptor beta chains drawn from one sample of a study of blood T cells in healthy people across ages. MiXCR, applied by TCRdb to the 5' RACE reads, yields one record per CDR3 protein. This table holds about 640,000 distinct CDR3 sequences, approximately 50% found once. What was sequenced was blood. Receptor source: a man aged 55 to 70 in good health. The CDR3 runs from the conserved cysteine through the conserved F or W. A D gene is named only where the DNA matches it firmly. Not all rows give a size; the values are once, few, many and, for expanded clones, a class.

v_gene	abundance	j_gene	d_gene	CDR3nt	CDR3aa
TRBV7-2	once	TRBJ1-2	TRBD1	TGTGCCAGCAGCCGGGACAGGGGTCGGTATGGCTACACCTTC	CASSRDRGRYGYTF
TRBV5-1	-	TRBJ2-1	TRBD2	TGCGCCAGCAGCTTGGGCCCTGCAAGCGGGAGCTCCTACAATGAGCAGTTCTTC	CASSLGPASGSSYNEQFF
TRBV20-1	-	TRBJ2-1	-	TGCAGTGCTAGAGATCGAGCGGTTGGCTCCTACAATGAGCAGTTCTTC	CSARDRAVGSYNEQFF
TRBV18	-	TRBJ2-7	TRBD1	TGTGCCAGCTCATCCCTGACAGGGGGTGACTACGAGCAGTACTTC	CASSSLTGGDYEQYF
TRBV5-1	-	TRBJ2-1	TRBD1	TGCGCCAGCAGCTTCCTACAGGGGGCGGACTACAATGAGCAGTTCTTC	CASSFLQGADYNEQFF
TRBV20-1	-	TRBJ2-5	-	TGCAGTGCGTCTGGGGGGGCGGGAGCTTACCAAGAGACCCAGTACTTC	CSASGGAGAYQETQYF
TRBV6-6	few	TRBJ2-5	TRBD1	TGTGCCAGCAGTTACTCGCCCCCGGGACAGGGATCGGAGACCCAGTACTTC	CASSYSPPGQGSETQYF
TRBV20-1	-	TRBJ1-2	-	TGCAGTGCTAGGTGGAGCTATGGCTACACCTTC	CSARWSYGYTF
TRBV29-1	-	TRBJ2-7	-	TGCAGCGCTGCCGTCTCAGGGGCTATCTACGAGCAGTACTTC	CSAAVSGAIYEQYF
TRBV25-1	few	TRBJ1-4	TRBD1	TGTGCCAGCAGTGATTCAGACAGGGGGAATGAAAAACTGTTTTTT	CASSDSDRGNEKLFF
TRBV6-5	few	TRBJ2-5	-	TGTGCCAGCAGGGCGGGGGCCCAAGAGACCCAGTACTTC	CASRAGAQETQYF
TRBV4-2	-	TRBJ1-2	TRBD1	TGTGCCAGCAACCAAGATCTGTCTCCCGGGACAGGAAACTATGGCGACACCTTC	CASNQDLSPGTGNYGDTF
TRBV28	-	TRBJ2-3	-	TGTGCCAGCAGTTCGGGGGCCCAGCGGGGCACAGATACGCAGTATTTT	CASSSGAQRGTDTQYF
TRBV20-1	-	TRBJ2-1	-	TGCAGTGCTAGAGCTAAGTTAAATGAGCAGTTCTTC	CSARAKLNEQFF
TRBV27	-	TRBJ2-1	TRBD1	TGTGCCAGCAGTCCTAGGACAGGGACGTACAATGAGCAGTTCTTC	CASSPRTGTYNEQFF
TRBV6-2/TRBV6-3	few	TRBJ2-3	TRBD2	TGTGCCAGCAGAGTTGTTAGCGGGGGGGCCTCAGATACGCAGTATTTT	CASRVVSGGASDTQYF
TRBV29-1	few	TRBJ2-3	-	TGCAGCGCCCTGCAGGGGGGTGATGATACGCAGTATTTT	CSALQGGDDTQYF
TRBV20-1	-	TRBJ1-1	-	TGCAGTGCCGGCAGGGGCCTGAACACTGAAGCTTTCTTT	CSAGRGLNTEAFF
TRBV6-5	-	TRBJ2-1	-	TGTGCCAGCAACAGGGGGGGGAACAATGAGCGGTTCTTC	CASNRGGNNERFF
TRBV9	-	TRBJ2-1	-	TGTGCCAGCAGCGTCGGAGACGGGAGATACAATGAGCAGTTCTTC	CASSVGDGRYNEQFF
TRBV5-6	few	TRBJ1-5	-	TGTGCCAGCAGCTTTTCGGAGCAGGCGCCCCAGCATTTT	CASSFSEQAPQHF
TRBV21-1	-	TRBJ2-2	-	TGTGCCAGCAGCAAAGATGAGGAGACAGGGGGCTCCGGGGAGCTGTTTTTT	CASSKDEETGGSGELFF
TRBV9	once	TRBJ2-5	-	TGTGCCAGCAGCGTAGATCGGGGGCTGGGAGAGACCCAGTACTTC	CASSVDRGLGETQYF
TRBV5-1	-	TRBJ2-7	-	TGCGCCAGCAGCTCCGGACGTGGGTCCTACGAGCAGTACTTC	CASSSGRGSYEQYF
TRBV20-1	-	TRBJ2-7	TRBD2	TGCAGTGCTAGAGTAGGTAGCGGGGCCTTCTCCTACGAGCAGTACTTC	CSARVGSGAFSYEQYF
TRBV11-2	-	TRBJ2-1	TRBD1	TGTGCCAGCACCCCAGGGGGAGATTACAATGAGCAGTTCTTC	CASTPGGDYNEQFF
TRBV7-2	-	TRBJ1-4	-	TGTGCCAGCAGCCTTGGGTTGGCAACTAATGAAAAACTGTTTTTT	CASSLGLATNEKLFF
TRBV28	-	TRBJ1-5	-	TGTGCCAGCAGCTTACGCCGTGGCCAGGGCAATCAGCCCCAGCATTTT	CASSLRRGQGNQPQHF
TRBV4-2	-	TRBJ2-7	-	TGTGCCAGCAGCCAAGATGGGGCGGGGGCGGGGTACGAGCAGTACTTC	CASSQDGAGAGYEQYF
TRBV7-2	-	TRBJ2-3	-	TGTGCCAGCAGGAGGCTCACAGATACGCAGTATTTT	CASRRLTDTQYF
TRBV29-1	few	TRBJ2-3	-	TGCAGCCAGGGAAGTAGCGGCACAGATACGCAGTATTTT	CSQGSSGTDTQYF
TRBV20-1	once	TRBJ1-2	-	TGCAGTGCTAGAGATGAACGCGGTATTCTCTATGGCTACACCTTC	CSARDERGILYGYTF
TRBV7-2	few	TRBJ2-3	-	TGTGCCAGCAGCTCACCCACGAGCGCCCCAGATACGCAGTATTTT	CASSSPTSAPDTQYF